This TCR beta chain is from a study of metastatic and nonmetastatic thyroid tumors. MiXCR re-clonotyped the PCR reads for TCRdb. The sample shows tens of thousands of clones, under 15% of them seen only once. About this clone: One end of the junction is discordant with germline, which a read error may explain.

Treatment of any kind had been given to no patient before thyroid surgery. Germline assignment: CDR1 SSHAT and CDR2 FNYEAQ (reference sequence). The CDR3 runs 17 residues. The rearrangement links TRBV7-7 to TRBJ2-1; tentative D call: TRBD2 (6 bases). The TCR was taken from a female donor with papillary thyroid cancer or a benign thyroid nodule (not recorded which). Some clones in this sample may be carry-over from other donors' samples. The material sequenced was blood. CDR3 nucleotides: TGTGCTAGCAGCTTAGCATCCGGGCAGGGAGGACACAATGAGCAGTTCTTC. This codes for CASSLASGQGGHNEQFF.